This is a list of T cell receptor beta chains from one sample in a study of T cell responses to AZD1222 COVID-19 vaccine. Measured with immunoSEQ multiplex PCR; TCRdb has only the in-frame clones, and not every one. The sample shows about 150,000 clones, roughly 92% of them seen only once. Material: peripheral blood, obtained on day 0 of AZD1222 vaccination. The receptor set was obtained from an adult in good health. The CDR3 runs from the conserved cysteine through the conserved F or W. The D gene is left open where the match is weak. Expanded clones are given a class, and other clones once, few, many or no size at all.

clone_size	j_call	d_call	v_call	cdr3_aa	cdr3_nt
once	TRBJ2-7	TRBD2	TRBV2	CASSEALAGYEQYF	TGTGCCAGCAGTGAAGCGCTAGCGGGCTACGAGCAGTACTTC
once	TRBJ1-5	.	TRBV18	CASSPPGSSNQPQHF	TGTGCCAGCTCACCACCAGGGTCTAGCAATCAGCCCCAGCATTTT
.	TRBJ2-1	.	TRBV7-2	CASSLDVIEEQFF	TGTGCCAGCAGCTTAGATGTCATTGAGGAGCAGTTCTTC
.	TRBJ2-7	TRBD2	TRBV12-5	CSLPRGVLGEQYF	TGTTCATTACCTCGGGGGGTCTTGGGTGAGCAGTACTTC
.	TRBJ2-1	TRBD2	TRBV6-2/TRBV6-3	CASSYPGLARNEQFF	TGTGCCAGCAGTTACCCGGGACTAGCGAGAAATGAGCAGTTCTTC
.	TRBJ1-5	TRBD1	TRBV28	CASITGGGWEPQHF	TGTGCCAGCATCACCGGAGGGGGCTGGGAGCCCCAGCATTTT
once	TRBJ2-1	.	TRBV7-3	CASSPRLLGFGYNEQFF	TGTGCCAGCAGCCCGCGGTTATTGGGGTTCGGCTACAATGAGCAGTTCTTC
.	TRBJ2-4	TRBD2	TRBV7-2	CASSLDSGGNIQYF	TGTGCCAGCAGCTTAGACTCCGGGGGGAACATTCAGTACTTC
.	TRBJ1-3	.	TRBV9	CASSVERPSSGNTIYF	TGTGCCAGCAGCGTAGAACGGCCGAGCTCTGGAAACACCATATATTTT
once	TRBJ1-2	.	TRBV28	CASSLSPGGRGIYTF	TGTGCCAGCAGTTTATCCCCGGGCGGCAGGGGAATCTACACCTTC
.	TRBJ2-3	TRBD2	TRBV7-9	CASSSAGGRTDTQYF	TGTGCCAGCAGCTCAGCGGGAGGGCGAACAGATACGCAGTATTTT
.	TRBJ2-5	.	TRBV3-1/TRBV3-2	CASSQLRGAQTQYF	TGTGCCAGCAGCCAGCTCAGGGGTGCACAGACCCAGTACTTC
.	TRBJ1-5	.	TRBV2	CASSDWRISNQPQHF	TGTGCCAGCAGTGATTGGCGTATTAGCAATCAGCCCCAGCATTTT
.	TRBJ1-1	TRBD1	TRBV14	CASSLRTGRSTEAFF	TGTGCCAGCAGCCTTCGGACAGGGCGGAGCACTGAAGCTTTCTTT
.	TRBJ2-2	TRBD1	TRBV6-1	CASSDFPGQELTGELFF	TGTGCCAGCAGTGACTTCCCGGGACAGGAGTTGACCGGGGAGCTGTTTTTT
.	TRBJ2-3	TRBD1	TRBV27	CASSFLAGGVDTQYF	TGTGCCAGCAGTTTTCTGGCAGGGGGCGTAGATACGCAGTATTTT
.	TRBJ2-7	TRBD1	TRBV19	CASSRSGTGSYEQYF	TGTGCCAGTAGTAGGTCGGGGACAGGTTCGTACGAGCAGTACTTC
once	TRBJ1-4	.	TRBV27	CASSSPGEKLFF	TGTGCCAGCAGTTCGCCCGGGGAAAAACTGTTTTTT
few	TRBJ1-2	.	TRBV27	CASSSLDGPGGYTF	TGTGCCAGCAGTTCGTTGGACGGCCCGGGGGGCTACACCTTC
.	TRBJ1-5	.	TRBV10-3	CAISPDGGNSNQPQHF	TGTGCCATCAGTCCGGACGGAGGGAATAGCAATCAGCCCCAGCATTTT
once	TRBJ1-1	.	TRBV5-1	CASSLGDPTEAFF	TGCGCCAGCAGCTTGGGAGACCCCACTGAAGCTTTCTTT
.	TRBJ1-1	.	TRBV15	CATRQIGDAVEAFF	TGTGCCACCAGGCAGATTGGAGACGCGGTAGAAGCTTTCTTT
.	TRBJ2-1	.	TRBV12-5	CASADESLAWQAHNEQFF	TGTGCTAGTGCCGACGAAAGCCTAGCGTGGCAAGCCCACAATGAGCAGTTCTTC
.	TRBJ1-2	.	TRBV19	CASSPGRGGYGYTF	TGTGCCAGTAGTCCCGGTCGGGGTGGCTATGGCTACACCTTC
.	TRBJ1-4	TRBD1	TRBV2	CASSERQGGTNEKLFF	TGTGCCAGCAGTGAACGGCAGGGGGGGACTAATGAAAAACTGTTTTTT
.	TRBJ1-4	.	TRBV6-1	CASSEAWPGANFGNEKLFF	TGTGCCAGCAGTGAAGCATGGCCAGGAGCTAATTTTGGTAATGAAAAACTGTTTTTT
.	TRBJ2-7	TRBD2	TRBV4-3	CASSQDVSGLAAYEQYF	TGCGCCAGCAGCCAAGACGTGAGTGGACTAGCGGCCTACGAGCAGTACTTC
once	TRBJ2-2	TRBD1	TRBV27	CASRPGQGYTGELFF	TGTGCCAGCAGACCGGGACAGGGGTACACCGGGGAGCTGTTTTTT
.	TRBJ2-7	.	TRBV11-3	CASSLGRHNYEQYF	TGTGCCAGCAGCTTAGGAAGGCATAACTACGAGCAGTACTTC
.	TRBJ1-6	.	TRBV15	CATSRGVFSTPLHF	TGTGCCACCAGCAGAGGCGTATTTTCCACACCCCTCCACTTT
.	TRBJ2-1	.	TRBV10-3	CAIRHSGERNEQFF	TGTGCCATCAGACATAGCGGAGAGAGGAATGAGCAGTTCTTC
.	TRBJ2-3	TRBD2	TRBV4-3	CASSQDLIAGVTDTQYF	TGCGCCAGCAGCCAAGATTTAATAGCGGGAGTTACAGATACGCAGTATTTT
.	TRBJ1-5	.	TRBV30	CAWSTSWGQPQHF	TGTGCCTGGAGCACGTCGTGGGGTCAGCCCCAGCATTTT
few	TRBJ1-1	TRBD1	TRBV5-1	CASWDSQEAFF	TGCGCCAGCTGGGACAGTCAGGAAGCTTTCTTT
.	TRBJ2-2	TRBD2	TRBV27	CASRRGLAETGGELFF	TGTGCCAGCAGGCGCGGACTAGCGGAGACGGGCGGGGAGCTGTTTTTT
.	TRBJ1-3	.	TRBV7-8	CASSQGGTGNTIYF	TGTGCCAGCAGCCAGGGAGGTACCGGAAACACCATATATTTT
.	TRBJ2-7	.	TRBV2	CASSPITPYEQYF	TGTGCCAGCAGTCCTATAACCCCCTACGAGCAGTACTTC
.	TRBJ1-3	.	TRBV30	CAWSPPGWGNTIYF	TGTGCCTGGAGTCCCCCCGGCTGGGGAAACACCATATATTTT
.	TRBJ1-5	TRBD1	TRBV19	CASRTGVDQPQHF	TGTGCCAGTAGGACAGGGGTGGATCAGCCCCAGCATTTT
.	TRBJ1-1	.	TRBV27	CASSLSSGGQTNTEAFF	TGTGCCAGCAGTTTATCGTCGGGGGGCCAGACGAACACTGAAGCTTTCTTT
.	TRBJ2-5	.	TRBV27	CASSASRLTRFFQETQYF	TGTGCCAGCAGTGCCTCAAGGTTAACAAGATTTTTCCAAGAGACCCAGTACTTC
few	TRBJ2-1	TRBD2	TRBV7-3	CASSLAGGPNEQFF	TGTGCCAGCAGCTTGGCGGGAGGGCCGAATGAGCAGTTCTTC
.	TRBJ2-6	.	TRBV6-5	CASSYLLGGANVLTF	TGTGCCAGCAGTTATCTTCTCGGCGGGGCCAACGTCCTGACTTTC
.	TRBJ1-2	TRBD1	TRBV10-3	CATHDRVKGGYTF	TGTGCCACCCATGACAGGGTTAAGGGTGGCTACACCTTC
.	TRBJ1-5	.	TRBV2	CASSVRENQPQHF	TGTGCCAGCAGTGTCAGGGAAAATCAGCCCCAGCATTTT
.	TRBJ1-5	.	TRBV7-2	CASSVQWGQPQHF	TGTGCCAGCAGCGTCCAGTGGGGCCAGCCCCAGCATTTT
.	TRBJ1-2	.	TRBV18	CASSPIDKGSGGYTF	TGTGCCAGCTCCCCTATCGATAAGGGAAGCGGTGGCTACACCTTC
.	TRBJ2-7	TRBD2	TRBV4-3	CASSQEPAGGNFISYEQYF	TGCGCCAGCAGCCAAGAACCAGCGGGAGGAAACTTTATATCCTACGAGCAGTACTTC
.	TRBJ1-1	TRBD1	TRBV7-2	CASSLSTGITEAFF	TGTGCCAGCAGCCTTTCGACAGGGATCACTGAAGCTTTCTTT